This TCR beta chain was captured by sequencing in a study of shared clonotypes between healthy human individuals. Study background: Researchers assigned three CD4 naive, three CD4 memory, two CD8 naive and one CD8 memory plate to each donor.

About this clone itself: Its matching antigen is unknown.

The assay was immunoSEQ multiplex PCR, and TCRdb's table has in-frame clones only and misses some. The sample carries around 2,000,000 clones, approximately 94% recorded once. General study points: Generation probability values for non-shared clonotypes were lower than those for clonotypes shared by all four donors. Only blood underwent sampling, and tissue repertoires likely differ.

Cells designated naive CD8 were CD45RO-negative and were positively selected for CCR7, with terminally differentiated effector memory CD45RA+ cells excluded. CDR3 size: 13 residues. From germline, CDR1 is SGHTA and CDR2 FQGNSA. V gave up 5 bases and J gave up 8 bases, with 13 bases separating them. This chain connects TRBV7-2 to TRBJ1-5; no clear D. The source of this sequence is a man between 18 and 35 years old in good health. Sample: naive CD8+ T cells sorted from blood. In nucleotides, the CDR3 is TGTGCCAGCAGCCCTAATTGGGGTGAGCCCCAGCATTTT. Its translation is CASSPNWGEPQHF.